A selection of T cell receptor beta chains follows, all from one sample in a study of blood T cell repertoires in COVID-19. TCRdb's table, derived via immunoSEQ multiplex PCR, lists solely in-frame clones and lacks some. This sample yields approximately 110,000 clones, of which roughly 70% are seen a single time; under 0.95% belongs to the top ten. The sequencing input was peripheral blood. Receptors were obtained from a human donor with acute or convalescent COVID-19. The donor label of this sample is uncertain. Both conserved end residues are part of each CDR3. Fields, in order: CDR3 DNA, CDR3 protein, clone size, J gene, D gene, V gene. D genes are given only for firm matches. Only part of the rows carry a size: once, few, many, or a class if the clone is expanded.

cdr3_nt: TGCAGCGTTCCCCCCGGACAGAACACTGAAGCTTTCTTT; cdr3_aa: CSVPPGQNTEAFF; clone_size: -; j_call: TRBJ1-1; d_call: -; v_call: TRBV29-1
cdr3_nt: TGTGCCAGCAGCCAAGTGGACAGTAAACGGGGTGAGCAGTTCTTC; cdr3_aa: CASSQVDSKRGEQFF; clone_size: few; j_call: TRBJ2-1; d_call: -; v_call: TRBV14
cdr3_nt: TGTGCCAGCAGCCAAACAGGGGGGCGAACTGAAGCTTTCTTT; cdr3_aa: CASSQTGGRTEAFF; clone_size: -; j_call: TRBJ1-1; d_call: TRBD1; v_call: TRBV7-9
cdr3_nt: TGTGCCAGCAGCTTACGCAGGGGCATCATGAACACTGAAGCTTTCTTT; cdr3_aa: CASSLRRGIMNTEAFF; clone_size: -; j_call: TRBJ1-1; d_call: -; v_call: TRBV11-2
cdr3_nt: TGTGCCAGCAGTCCGCGGGGGGTTTCACCCCTCCACTTT; cdr3_aa: CASSPRGVSPLHF; clone_size: few; j_call: TRBJ1-6; d_call: -; v_call: TRBV27
cdr3_nt: TGTGCCAGCAGTCCTCAGGGCGGTCAGCCCCAGCATTTT; cdr3_aa: CASSPQGGQPQHF; clone_size: few; j_call: TRBJ1-5; d_call: -; v_call: TRBV12-3/TRBV12-4
cdr3_nt: TGTGCCAGCAGTTTATATGCAGGGTCGAACTATGGCTACACCTTC; cdr3_aa: CASSLYAGSNYGYTF; clone_size: few; j_call: TRBJ1-2; d_call: -; v_call: TRBV28
cdr3_nt: TGTGCCAGCAGCTTAGTAGCGGGGGCGACCACAGATACGCAGTATTTT; cdr3_aa: CASSLVAGATTDTQYF; clone_size: -; j_call: TRBJ2-3; d_call: TRBD2; v_call: TRBV11-2
cdr3_nt: TGTGCCAGCAGCGTAAACTACGAGCAGTACTTC; cdr3_aa: CASSVNYEQYF; clone_size: few; j_call: TRBJ2-7; d_call: -; v_call: TRBV11-1
cdr3_nt: TGTGCCAGCAGGGGGACAGGGGCTGTCTATACCTTC; cdr3_aa: CASRGTGAVYTF; clone_size: -; j_call: TRBJ1-2; d_call: TRBD1; v_call: TRBV9
cdr3_nt: TGTGCCAGCAGAGACTTCCATGTCTCACCCCTCCACTTT; cdr3_aa: CASRDFHVSPLHF; clone_size: -; j_call: TRBJ1-6; d_call: -; v_call: TRBV28
cdr3_nt: TGTGCCAGCACTTCCGGCGGCGGTCAACTAGGCTACACCTTC; cdr3_aa: CASTSGGGQLGYTF; clone_size: -; j_call: TRBJ1-2; d_call: -; v_call: TRBV2
cdr3_nt: TGTGCCAGCAGGAGACAGGGTTGGTACACTGAAGCTTTCTTT; cdr3_aa: CASRRQGWYTEAFF; clone_size: -; j_call: TRBJ1-1; d_call: TRBD1; v_call: TRBV28
cdr3_nt: TGTGCCAGCAGCTTAGGGGGCGTACCGGGAGATACGCAGTATTTT; cdr3_aa: CASSLGGVPGDTQYF; clone_size: -; j_call: TRBJ2-3; d_call: -; v_call: TRBV7-2
cdr3_nt: TGTGCCAGCAGTGAGCAGGACTTTTATAATTCACCCCTCCACTTT; cdr3_aa: CASSEQDFYNSPLHF; clone_size: -; j_call: TRBJ1-6; d_call: -; v_call: TRBV2
cdr3_nt: TGTGCCAGCAGCCAACGAACGTACCTAGAGAACACCGGGGAGCTGTTTTTT; cdr3_aa: CASSQRTYLENTGELFF; clone_size: -; j_call: TRBJ2-2; d_call: -; v_call: TRBV3-1/TRBV3-2
cdr3_nt: TGCGCCAGCAGCTTGGTACCCTGGGTAGCGGGGGGGACAGATACGCAGTATTTT; cdr3_aa: CASSLVPWVAGGTDTQYF; clone_size: -; j_call: TRBJ2-3; d_call: TRBD2; v_call: TRBV5-1
cdr3_nt: TGTGCCAGCAGCTTCGGGATGGGGAAGAGAACTAATGAAAAACTGTTTTTT; cdr3_aa: CASSFGMGKRTNEKLFF; clone_size: -; j_call: TRBJ1-4; d_call: -; v_call: TRBV7-9
cdr3_nt: TGCGCCAGCAGGGTCAAGAGGGATCAGCCCCAGCATTTT; cdr3_aa: CASRVKRDQPQHF; clone_size: -; j_call: TRBJ1-5; d_call: -; v_call: TRBV10-2
cdr3_nt: TGTGCCAGCAGCTTCGACAGGGGGCATGACACCATATATTTT; cdr3_aa: CASSFDRGHDTIYF; clone_size: once; j_call: TRBJ1-3; d_call: TRBD1; v_call: TRBV7-9
cdr3_nt: TGTGCCAGCTCACCGGACAGGGAAGAGACCCAGTACTTC; cdr3_aa: CASSPDREETQYF; clone_size: -; j_call: TRBJ2-5; d_call: TRBD1; v_call: TRBV18
cdr3_nt: TGCGCCAGTAACCGACAGGGGAACACAGATACGCAGTATTTT; cdr3_aa: CASNRQGNTDTQYF; clone_size: few; j_call: TRBJ2-3; d_call: TRBD1; v_call: TRBV5-1
cdr3_nt: TGTGCCAGCAGACCTCCGGGACAGATCAATGAGCAGTTCTTC; cdr3_aa: CASRPPGQINEQFF; clone_size: -; j_call: TRBJ2-1; d_call: TRBD1; v_call: TRBV7-9
cdr3_nt: TGTGCCAGATTCCCCGGCAGCGGGGGATCAGAGACCCAGTACTTC; cdr3_aa: CARFPGSGGSETQYF; clone_size: many; j_call: TRBJ2-5; d_call: TRBD2; v_call: TRBV19
cdr3_nt: TGTGCCAGCAGCACTAAGGCCACAAGGGGATCCTACAATGAGCAGTTCTTC; cdr3_aa: CASSTKATRGSYNEQFF; clone_size: -; j_call: TRBJ2-1; d_call: -; v_call: TRBV7-9
cdr3_nt: TGTGCCAGCAGCTTAGTTACAGGGGATCCCGGGGAGCTGTTTTTT; cdr3_aa: CASSLVTGDPGELFF; clone_size: -; j_call: TRBJ2-2; d_call: TRBD1; v_call: TRBV7-2
cdr3_nt: TGCGCCAGCAGCTTAAGGCAGGGACAAGTCGGTGAGCAGTTCTTC; cdr3_aa: CASSLRQGQVGEQFF; clone_size: -; j_call: TRBJ2-1; d_call: -; v_call: TRBV5-1
cdr3_nt: TGTGCCAGCAGCGCTCCCGGGACTAGCCCCCGGGGGTCCTACAATGAGCAGTTCTTC; cdr3_aa: CASSAPGTSPRGSYNEQFF; clone_size: -; j_call: TRBJ2-1; d_call: TRBD2; v_call: TRBV9
cdr3_nt: TGTGCCAGCAGCCCCAAGAGAGACAGGGCTGCCTACGAGCAGTACTTC; cdr3_aa: CASSPKRDRAAYEQYF; clone_size: -; j_call: TRBJ2-7; d_call: TRBD1; v_call: TRBV7-8